Listed here are 32 T cell receptor beta chains from one sample, sequenced in a study of blood T cell repertoires in COVID-19. The assay was immunoSEQ multiplex PCR, and TCRdb's table has in-frame clones only and misses some. The sample includes about 110,000 clones, roughly 91% of them seen just once. Sequencing input: peripheral blood. Receptors were obtained from a woman in her fifties or sixties with acute or convalescent COVID-19.

Note on this clone: This sample also contains other DNA sequences that code for the same CDR3. The gene calls are TRBV6-5 and TRBJ2-7, with 9 bases lining up with TRBD1. V was pared by 4 bases and J by 3 bases, with 7 bases of the junction left unmatched. Germline V gene lookup returns CDR1 MNHEY and CDR2 SVGAGI. The CDR3 loop spans 15 amino acids. CDR3 residues: CASSSNPGQGYEQYF. Written as DNA, the CDR3 is TGTGCCAGCAGTTCAAATCCGGGACAGGGCTACGAGCAGTACTTC.

The chain links TRBV3-1 (or the pseudogene TRBV3-2) to TRBJ2-3; 11 bases match TRBD2. The ends lost 1 base at V and 4 bases at J; junction bases unmatched: 7. Germline assignment: CDR1 LGHDT and CDR2 YNNKEL (reference sequence). The length of the CDR3 is 17 residues. The CDR3, as DNA: TGTGCCAGCAGCCAAGGGGGTAGACTAGCGGGGTCAGATACGCAGTATTTT. It encodes CASSQGGRLAGSDTQYF.

The CDR3 sequence: CATSGTGGHRDTEAFF. CDR3 DNA: TGTGCCACCAGCGGGACAGGGGGACATCGGGACACTGAAGCTTTCTTT. The chain has TRBV15 and TRBJ1-1; 11 positions agree with TRBD1. Germline CDR1 and CDR2: LNHNV and YYDKDF (reference sequence). The V gene end was trimmed by 5 bases and the J gene end by 3 bases; junction bases not matched to a gene: 8. The CDR3 contains 16 residues.

The chain recombines TRBV30 with TRBJ2-5; TRBD2 is a possible D gene (7 bases). Germline CDR1 reads GTSNPN; CDR2 reads SVGIG (reference sequence). V lost 0 bases and J 5 bases, leaving 19 bases between the germline ends. The CDR3 runs 16 residues. DNA for the CDR3: TGTGCCTGGAGTGTACCCTATAGGGGGGGCCGGGAGACCCAGTACTTC. Its translation: CAWSVPYRGGRETQYF.

The rearrangement uses TRBV7-2 and TRBJ2-7; maybe TRBD2 (6 bases). This CDR3 spans 14 amino acids. Germline CDR1 and CDR2: SGHTA and FQGNSA. Trimming took off 1 base at V and 6 bases at J, with 13 bases between the two ends. As DNA, the CDR3 is TGTGCCAGCAGCTTAGGGACTACCCTAGGCGAGCAGTACTTC. It yields the protein CASSLGTTLGEQYF.

The rearrangement links TRBV6-6 to TRBJ2-7; no reliable D call. CDR1 and CDR2 from the germline V gene are MNHNY and SVGAGI (reference sequence). Trimming stripped 3 bases from V and 2 bases from J, with 11 bases between. This CDR3 region has 14 residues. The CDR3 nucleotides read TGTGCCAGCAGTTATGGTGGCCCTCCCTACGAGCAGTACTTC. This codes for CASSYGGPPYEQYF.

CDR3 protein: CASSLRTGVADTQYF. As DNA, the CDR3 is TGTGCCAGCAGTCTCAGGACAGGGGTGGCAGATACGCAGTATTTT. The gene calls are TRBV2 and TRBJ2-3; 9 bases map to TRBD1. Germline V gene lookup returns CDR1 SNHLY and CDR2 FYNNEI. V lost 5 bases, J lost 4 bases, and 7 bases stayed unmatched. The CDR3 has 15 residues. The full variable domain, its missing parts supplied by reference TRBV2 and TRBJ2-3, is EPEVTQTPSHQVTQMGQEVILRCVPISNHLYFYWYRQILGQKVEFLVSFYNNEISEKSEIFDDQFSVERPDGSNFTLKIRSTKLEDSAMYFCASSLRTGVADTQYFGPGTRLTVL.

The CDR3 DNA follows: TGTGCCAGCAGCCAAGAGGGGGCGCGGGGCTACACCTTC. As protein: CASSQEGARGYTF. This chain joins TRBV3-1 (or the pseudogene TRBV3-2) and TRBJ1-2; possible D gene TRBD1, 6 bases. The germline V gene encodes CDR1 LGHDT and CDR2 YNNKEL (reference sequence). The CDR3 length is 13 residues. The V gene lost 0 bases and the J gene lost 8 bases, with 10 bases spanning the gap.

This rearrangement joins TRBV19 to TRBJ1-3, with 7 bases matching TRBD1. CDR3 length: 16 amino acids. Germline V CDR1 and CDR2: LNHDA, SQIVND (reference sequence). After removal of 3 bases from V and 0 bases from J, the junction contained 5 bases not matched to a gene. In DNA form, the CDR3 reads TGTGCCAGTAGTATGGGGAACAGGGGCTCTGGAAACACCATATATTTT. Its translation: CASSMGNRGSGNTIYF.

The V call is TRBV29-1, the J call TRBJ2-3; TRBD1 might be the D (6 bases). CDR1 is SQVTM, CDR2 ANQGSEA, per germline. The CDR3 covers 11 residues. V lost 4 bases, J lost 5 bases, and 7 bases lay in between. In nucleotides, the CDR3 is TGCAGCGTTGTCAGGGGAGATACGCAGTATTTT. It translates to CSVVRGDTQYF.

The chain joins TRBV6-5 to TRBJ1-1, with 10 nucleotides matching TRBD1. This CDR3 is built from 15 residues. Trimming cost V 8 bases and J 4 bases; bases outside gene matches: 10. In germline, CDR1 is MNHEY, CDR2 SVGAGI. CDR3 protein: CASGRQGAGSTEAFF. The CDR3 coding sequence is TGTGCCAGCGGGAGACAGGGGGCGGGGAGCACTGAAGCTTTCTTT.

This clone has a single count. The chain couples TRBV5-1 to TRBJ1-2; D may be TRBD1 (6 bases). The CDR3 extends over 13 amino acids. V was pared by 1 base and J by 7 bases, with 11 bases between. In germline, CDR1 is SGHRS, CDR2 YFSETQ. For the CDR3, the DNA is TGCGCCAGCAGCTTGACAGGGAATAGTGGCTACACCTTC. This codes for CASSLTGNSGYTF.

This clone was detected once. The chain couples TRBV29-1 to TRBJ2-3; 11 nucleotides match TRBD2. The CDR3 loop spans 14 amino acids. Germline CDR1 is SQVTM and CDR2 is ANQGSEA. Trimming removed 7 bases from V and 8 bases from J; junction bases left unmatched: 11. CDR3 sequence reads: CSALGTSGISTQYF. CDR3 coding DNA: TGCAGCGCCCTAGGGACTAGCGGCATAAGTACGCAGTATTTT.

The genes are TRBV5-1 and TRBJ2-7; 9 nucleotides match TRBD1. The V gene's germline CDR1 is SGHRS and CDR2 YFSETQ. The CDR3 contains 15 residues. Germline trimming cut 4 bases from V and 2 bases from J; bases unmatched to any gene: 7. DNA of the CDR3: TGCGCCAGCAGCAGGGGGACAGGGACGACCTACGAGCAGTACTTC. It yields the protein CASSRGTGTTYEQYF.

This clone has just a few counts. The chain has TRBV6-5 and TRBJ2-5; TRBD1 aligns across 7 bases. The germline gives CDR1 MNHEY, CDR2 SVGAGI. With V trimmed by 4 bases and J by 5 bases, 10 bases remained unmatched. The CDR3 is 15 residues long. The CDR3 DNA is TGTGCCAGCAGTTTTAAACAGGGGTTTGGGGAGACCCAGTACTTC. This encodes CASSFKQGFGETQYF.

The gene calls are TRBV5-1 and TRBJ1-2, with 7 bases fitting TRBD1. This CDR3 is built from 16 residues. The germline V gene encodes CDR1 SGHRS and CDR2 YFSETQ. The V gene end was trimmed by 4 bases and the J gene end by 3 bases; junction bases not matched to a gene: 12. The CDR3, as DNA: TGCGCCAGCAGCCCGGACGCCGGGACAGTCGACTATGGCTACACCTTC. Protein: CASSPDAGTVDYGYTF.

This chain links TRBV18 with TRBJ2-3, with TRBD2 matching 7 bases. V lost 5 bases, J lost 2 bases, and 10 bases stayed unmatched. The CDR3 extends over 16 amino acids. CDR1 and CDR2 (germline): KGHSH, LQKENI. The chain's CDR3 is CASSLARAGLTDTQYF. For the CDR3, the DNA is TGTGCCAGCTCATTAGCGAGAGCGGGACTCACAGATACGCAGTATTTT.

The CDR3 bases are TGTGCCAGCATCGTACAGGGGGCTTCCTACGAGCAGTACTTC. Translating it yields CASIVQGASYEQYF. The rearrangement joins TRBV28 to TRBJ2-7; TRBD1 matches 9 bases. The germline V gene has CDR1 MDHEN and CDR2 SYDVKM. J gave up 1 base and V 7 bases, and 5 bases lay outside the gene matches. This CDR3 contains 14 residues.

The chain combines TRBV24-1 with TRBJ1-5, with 12 bases lining up with TRBD1. Trimming removed 3 bases from V and 7 bases from J; junction bases left unmatched: 9. Per germline, CDR1 KGHDR and CDR2 SFDVKD. CDR3 length equals 17 residues. The CDR3: CATSDPGTGGAGQPQHF. CDR3 nucleotides: TGTGCCACCAGTGATCCTGGGACAGGGGGCGCGGGGCAGCCCCAGCATTTT.

This chain uses TRBV28 with TRBJ2-7, with TRBD1 matching 7 bases. The germline gives CDR1 MDHEN, CDR2 SYDVKM. CDR3 length equals 14 residues. V lost 3 bases to trimming and J lost 3 bases; unmatched junction nucleotides: 5. Here the CDR3 reads CASSLSHRGYEQYF. As DNA, the CDR3 is TGTGCCAGCAGTTTGTCCCACAGGGGCTACGAGCAGTACTTC.

The chain couples TRBV28 to TRBJ2-2; tentative D call: TRBD1 (5 bases). The CDR3 is 13 residues long. Trimming pared 4 bases from V and 5 bases from J, leaving 8 bases between. Germline CDR1 and CDR2: MDHEN and SYDVKM. CDR3 DNA sequence: TGTGCCAGCAGTTCTAGACAGACCGGGGAGCTGTTTTTT. Its translation: CASSSRQTGELFF.

The CDR3 bases are TGTGCCAGCAGCCAAGAACCTCGACACTTAGATACGCAGTATTTT. It specifies CASSQEPRHLDTQYF. The chain links TRBV3-1 (or the pseudogene TRBV3-2) to TRBJ2-3, with no clear D. Per the germline V gene, CDR1 is LGHDT and CDR2 is YNNKEL (reference sequence). The V end was cut by 0 bases, the J end by 5 bases, with 12 bases between. This CDR3 is built from 15 residues.

The chain links TRBV4-1 to TRBJ2-2; TRBD2 is a possible D gene (6 bases). Germline CDR1 and CDR2: MGHRA and YSYEKL. The CDR3 length is 18 residues. V lost 1 base, J lost 1 base, and 16 bases lay in between. This CDR3 reads CASSQGLGGSGNTGELFF. In DNA, the CDR3 is TGCGCCAGCAGCCAAGGATTGGGTGGTAGCGGGAACACCGGGGAGCTGTTTTTT.

The V and J genes are TRBV5-1 and TRBJ1-4, with no clear D. There are 14 residues in the CDR3. Germline CDR1 SGHRS, CDR2 YFSETQ. Trimming took 4 bases from V and 8 from J, leaving 15 bases between them. CDR3 in amino acids: CASSIGPWEEKLFF. As DNA, the CDR3 is TGCGCCAGCAGCATCGGGCCCTGGGAGGAAAAACTGTTTTTT. Variable domain in full (rest from reference TRBV5-1 and TRBJ1-4): KAGVTQTPRYLIKTRGQQVTLSCSPISGHRSVSWYQQTPGQGLQFLFEYFSETQRNKGNFPGRFSGRQFSNSRSEMNVSTLELGDSALYLCASSIGPWEEKLFFGSGTQLSVL.

This chain connects TRBV2 to TRBJ2-1, with 10 bases identical to TRBD1. CDR1 is SNHLY, CDR2 FYNNEI, per germline. This CDR3 contains 14 residues. J was trimmed by 7 bases and V by 6 bases; bases with no gene match: 6. The CDR3, as DNA: TGTGCCAGCAGGGACAGGGGGAATAGGAATGAGCAGTTCTTC. It translates to CASRDRGNRNEQFF. The full variable domain, completed using reference TRBV2 and TRBJ2-1, is EPEVTQTPSHQVTQMGQEVILRCVPISNHLYFYWYRQILGQKVEFLVSFYNNEISEKSEIFDDQFSVERPDGSNFTLKIRSTKLEDSAMYFCASRDRGNRNEQFFGPGTRLTVL.

The CDR3 protein is CASFSGSRTDTQYF. CDR3 in DNA: TGTGCCAGCTTTAGCGGGAGTCGCACAGATACGCAGTATTTT. This rearrangement joins TRBV3-1 (or the pseudogene TRBV3-2) to TRBJ2-3, with TRBD2 matching 9 bases. Germline CDR1 reads LGHDT; CDR2 reads YNNKEL (reference sequence). V shed 8 bases and J 1 base; nucleotides not matched to a gene: 4. The CDR3 loop spans 14 amino acids.

The chain employs TRBV24-1 and TRBJ1-3, with D tentatively TRBD1 (6 bases). The ends were cut back, 3 bases at V and 0 bases at J, with 11 bases in the middle. The CDR3 is 16 amino acids. CDR1 KGHDR and CDR2 SFDVKD come from the germline V gene. The CDR3 spells CATSDGTRSSGNTIYF. The CDR3 DNA sequence: TGTGCCACCAGTGATGGGACACGGAGCTCTGGAAACACCATATATTTT.

This chain joins TRBV18 and TRBJ2-3; 8 bases are shared with TRBD2. V shed 0 bases and J 6 bases; nucleotides not matched to a gene: 5. The CDR3 totals 15 residues. Per germline, CDR1 KGHSH and CDR2 LQKENI. The CDR3 spells CASSPPSGADDTQYF. CDR3 nucleotides: TGTGCCAGCTCACCACCTAGCGGGGCCGACGATACGCAGTATTTT.

This chain uses TRBV24-1 with TRBJ1-5; weak D call: TRBD1 (6 bases). V was trimmed by 4 bases and J by 3 bases, leaving 12 bases between them. This CDR3 comprises 15 residues. Germline CDR1 KGHDR, CDR2 SFDVKD. Here the CDR3 reads CATSDGQLDNQPQHF. As DNA, the CDR3 is TGTGCCACCAGTGACGGACAGTTAGACAATCAGCCCCAGCATTTT.

This chain uses TRBV7-9 with TRBJ1-1; TRBD1 aligns across 8 bases. The CDR3 runs to 15 residues. Germline CDR1 SEHNR, CDR2 FQNEAQ (reference sequence). V lost 5 bases to trimming and J lost 1 base; unmatched junction nucleotides: 6. The CDR3 is CASSLRTGQNTEAFF. The CDR3 DNA is TGTGCCAGCAGCCTACGGACAGGGCAGAACACTGAAGCTTTCTTT.

The CDR3 DNA is TGTGCCAGTCAAGAGGCGGTCAACTACAATGAGCAGTTCTTC. Translation: CASQEAVNYNEQFF. The rearrangement uses TRBV19 and TRBJ2-1; D not resolved. This CDR3 contains 14 residues. Per germline, CDR1 LNHDA and CDR2 SQIVND (reference sequence). The V end lost 8 bases, the J end lost 3 bases, and 14 bases lay between the germline ends. The variable domain in full, completed from reference TRBV19 and TRBJ2-1, reads DGGITQSPKYLFRKEGQNVTLSCEQNLNHDAMYWYRQDPGQGLRLIYYSQIVNDFQKGDIAEGYSVSREKKESFPLTVTSAQKNPTAFYLCASQEAVNYNEQFFGPGTRLTVL.

The genes are TRBV3-1 (or the pseudogene TRBV3-2) and TRBJ1-3; D unclear. Germline V gene data show CDR1 as LGHDT and CDR2 as YNNKEL (reference sequence). The CDR3 totals 17 residues. Trimming removed 3 bases at V and 4 bases at J, with 19 bases between. The CDR3 loop is CASSQTPLRVSGNTIYF. The CDR3 region has the DNA TGTGCCAGCAGCCAGACGCCCTTGCGGGTCTCCGGAAACACCATATATTTT.